The text below deals with one T cell receptor beta chain. Its antigen remains unidentified. Per the germline V gene, CDR1 is LGHNA and CDR2 is YNFKEQ. CDR3 length: 18 residues. V was clipped by 0 bases and J by 6 bases; unmatched bases: 13. These data are taken from a study of shared clonotypes between healthy human individuals. Study-level information: Participating donors consisted of a couple of women and a few men aged 18 to 49. Whole-study results and caveats: In general, naive subsets displayed greater estimated richness than memory subsets did.

Genomic DNA belonging to each subset was distributed in equal measure over several immunoSEQ plates. Repertoires were generated with immunoSEQ multiplex PCR, while TCRdb's copy carries only in-frame clones and drops some. The profile covers 600,000 or so clones, with 90% to 95% appearing a single time and approximately 0.12% taken by the ten largest. Naive CD8 cells comprised CD45RO-negative, CCR7-positively selected cells, excluding terminally differentiated effector memory CD45RA+ cells. All of the donors resided in Nashville, Tennessee, and each was a Caucasian adult. The source of this sequence is a woman between 25 and 40 years old in good health. This chain joins TRBV4-2 and TRBJ2-2, with 7 bases identical to TRBD2. The source material was naive CD8+ T cells sorted from blood. CDR3 sequence (DNA): TGTGCCAGCAGCCAAGAAAGGGGAGGTGGCGGGAGATCCGGGGAGCTGTTTTTT. Protein product: CASSQERGGGGRSGELFF.